Each of the 26 T cell receptor beta chains below was sequenced from the same sample in a study of shared T cell receptors in the human thymus. Profiling relied on immunoSEQ multiplex PCR, and the TCRdb table lists in-frame clones only, not all of them. The profile shows over 450,000 clones, 75% to 80% of them singletons. These records were also assigned to another study, of human thymus T cells.

The sample taken for sequencing was thymocytes. The receptors were sampled from a boy under two years old with a congenital heart defect.

V gene TRBV6-1 combines with J gene TRBJ1-1; 7 nucleotides match TRBD1. With 6 bases clipped from V and 8 bases from J, the junction kept 15 bases outside the gene matches. Germline V lookup: CDR1 MNHNS, CDR2 SASEGT. The CDR3 contains 15 residues. Here the CDR3 DNA reads TGTGCCAGCAGGATGACAGGGTATAAGGGGGCAGAAGCTTTCTTT. Its protein is CASRMTGYKGAEAFF.

This clone was seen only a few times. V is TRBV4-1 and J is TRBJ2-7; D gene ambiguous. Deletions cut 3 bases from V and 3 bases from J, with 21 bases between. The CDR3 has 17 amino acids. Germline-derived CDR1 and CDR2 are MGHRA and YSYEKL. The CDR3 DNA is TGCGCCAGCAGCCACCCAAGGCTGGGCTCTCAAGACTACGAGCAGTACTTC. This gives the protein CASSHPRLGSQDYEQYF.

For this clone: The identical CDR3 is also encoded by other nucleotide sequences in the sample. The rearrangement joins TRBV6-4 to TRBJ2-7; 11 bases are shared with TRBD2. Germline CDR1 MRHNA, CDR2 SNTAGT. The CDR3 is 15 residues long. V gave up 5 bases and J gave up 3 bases; unmatched junction bases: 6. DNA of the CDR3: TGTGCCAGCAGTTTGGGGCTAGCGGGAGGCTACGAGCAGTACTTC. The encoded protein is CASSLGLAGGYEQYF.

The rearrangement joins TRBV4-1 to TRBJ2-3, with TRBD2 matching 12 bases. The CDR3 sequence is 18 residues long. The germline V gene encodes CDR1 MGHRA and CDR2 YSYEKL. V lost 1 base and J lost 8; bases outside the gene matches: 13. For the CDR3, the DNA is TGCGCCAGCAGCCAAGCCGGCAGGACTAGCGGGGTGCACGGTACGCAGTATTTT. This translates into CASSQAGRTSGVHGTQYF.

The chain links TRBV5-4 to TRBJ2-1; TRBD2 aligns across 9 bases. The CDR3 runs to 15 residues. The germline V gene encodes CDR1 SGHNT and CDR2 YYREEE (reference sequence). Trimming took 0 bases from V and 6 from J; bases not matched to a gene: 4. CDR3 loop: CASSLAPGLANEQFF. CDR3 nucleotides: TGTGCCAGCAGCTTGGCGCCGGGACTAGCCAATGAGCAGTTCTTC.

CDR3: CASSLPVAGGRMADTQYF. The CDR3 DNA follows: TGTGCCAGCAGTTTACCCGTCGCGGGCGGGAGAATGGCAGATACGCAGTATTTT. The chain recombines TRBV28 with TRBJ2-3; TRBD2 aligns across 7 bases. V dropped 2 bases and J dropped 4; count of bases not matched to a gene: 15. The germline V gene encodes CDR1 MDHEN and CDR2 SYDVKM. The CDR3 spans 18 residues. Together with reference TRBV28 and TRBJ2-3, the CDR3 gives the full variable domain: DVKVTQSSRYLVKRTGEKVFLECVQDMDHENMFWYRQDPGLGLRLIYFSYDVKMKEKGDIPEGYSVSREKKERFSLILESASTNQTSMYLCASSLPVAGGRMADTQYFGPGTRLTVL.

The gene calls are TRBV5-1 and TRBJ1-1; 8 nucleotides agree with TRBD1. Trimming took 3 bases from V and 1 from J; bases not matched to a gene: 2. The CDR3 totals 14 residues. Germline V CDR1 and CDR2: SGHRS, YFSETQ. The CDR3 reads CASSWGQENTEAFF. Here the CDR3 DNA reads TGCGCCAGCAGCTGGGGACAGGAGAACACTGAAGCTTTCTTT.

This rearrangement joins TRBV7-9 to TRBJ2-7, with D tentatively TRBD1 (5 bases). The CDR3 loop spans 15 amino acids. Trimming removed 1 base at V and 0 bases at J, with 10 bases between. CDR1 and CDR2 from the germline V gene are SEHNR and FQNEAQ (reference sequence). CDR3 sequence reads: CASSLGDRSSYEQYF. As DNA, the CDR3 is TGTGCCAGCAGCTTAGGCGACAGAAGCTCCTACGAGCAGTACTTC.

This sequence joins TRBV19 and TRBJ2-1; 9 bases agree with TRBD2. CDR1 and CDR2 from the germline V gene are LNHDA and SQIVND (reference sequence). The CDR3 length is 16 residues. V was pared by 1 base and J by 2 bases, with 3 bases of the junction left unmatched. Here the CDR3 reads CASSIVPSGTYNEQFF. DNA of the CDR3: TGTGCCAGTAGTATAGTACCTAGCGGGACCTACAATGAGCAGTTCTTC.

This clone was picked up a small number of times. CDR3: CAVFGAAGNTIYF. In DNA form, the CDR3 reads TGTGCCGTTTTTGGGGCAGCCGGAAACACCATATATTTT. This chain joins TRBV19 and TRBJ1-3, with D maybe TRBD1 (5 bases). The V end lost 11 bases, the J end lost 4 bases, and 15 bases lay between the germline ends. The CDR3 totals 13 residues. In germline, CDR1 is LNHDA, CDR2 SQIVND (reference sequence).

The chain uses TRBV2 and TRBJ1-1; D uncertain. The V end was cut by 7 bases, the J end by 0 bases, with 39 bases between. Germline values: CDR1 SNHLY, CDR2 FYNNEI. The CDR3 is made up of 23 amino acids. The CDR3 DNA is TGTGCCAGCACGGCAAACCTAGAGCGCACCCCCCGGCGGGGATTTGACATGAACACTGAAGCTTTCTTT. It specifies CASTANLERTPRRGFDMNTEAFF.

V usage is TRBV27 and J usage is TRBJ1-5, with TRBD1 identical over 9 bases. J gave up 4 bases and V 4 bases, and 5 bases lay outside the gene matches. Germline V gene lookup returns CDR1 MNHEY and CDR2 SMNVEV (reference sequence). The CDR3 length is 15 residues. CDR3 bases: TGTGCCAGCAGTTATGGGACAGGGCGTAATCAGCCCCAGCATTTT. This gives the protein CASSYGTGRNQPQHF.

The J gene is TRBJ1-3, the V gene TRBV28; 7 bases are shared with TRBD1. After removal of 5 bases from V and 1 base from J, the junction contained 11 bases not matched to a gene. CDR3 size: 17 residues. Germline CDR1 and CDR2: MDHEN and SYDVKM. CDR3 in amino acids: CASSIVSGQTSGNTIYF. The CDR3, as DNA: TGTGCCAGCAGTATAGTTTCGGGACAGACTTCTGGAAACACCATATATTTT.

This chain joins TRBV11-2 and TRBJ2-7; D gene unclear. The germline CDR1 and CDR2 sequences are SGHAT and FQNNGV. The CDR3 extends over 12 amino acids. Trimming pared 4 bases from V and 4 bases from J, leaving 8 bases between. The chain's CDR3 is CASSSTEYEQYF. The CDR3 nucleotides are TGTGCCAGCAGCTCTACCGAGTACGAGCAGTACTTC.

The chain links TRBV6-4 to TRBJ2-2; tentative D call: TRBD2 (5 bases). V shed 11 bases and J shed 3 bases, with 16 bases lying between them. Per germline, CDR1 MRHNA and CDR2 SNTAGT. The CDR3 has 14 amino acids. CDR3 in DNA: TGTGCCCTCCTGGCGGGTTGCGACACCGGGGAGCTGTTTTTT. Translation: CALLAGCDTGELFF.

The chain couples TRBV5-1 to TRBJ2-2; 7 bases match TRBD1. The J segment lost 9 bases and the V segment lost 4 bases, leaving 9 bases of the junction unmatched. The V gene's germline CDR1 is SGHRS and CDR2 YFSETQ. This CDR3 has 14 amino acids. The DNA of the CDR3 is TGCGCCAGCAGCACTACGACAGGGTGGCGGGAGCTGTTTTTT. Amino acid sequence: CASSTTTGWRELFF. Complete variable domain (other parts from reference TRBV5-1 and TRBJ2-2): KAGVTQTPRYLIKTRGQQVTLSCSPISGHRSVSWYQQTPGQGLQFLFEYFSETQRNKGNFPGRFSGRQFSNSRSEMNVSTLELGDSALYLCASSTTTGWRELFFGEGSRLTVL.

This chain joins TRBV9 and TRBJ2-1; TRBD2 aligns across 11 bases. Losses at the gene ends were 0 bases for V and 5 bases for J; bases not matched to a gene: 13. From germline, CDR1 is SGDLS and CDR2 YYNGEE. CDR3 length: 19 amino acids. The DNA for the CDR3 is TGTGCCAGCAGCGTAGAGGGGTCTAGCGGGAGGAAGGGGGACAATGAGCAGTTCTTC. It encodes CASSVEGSSGRKGDNEQFF.

The chain combines TRBV4-3 with TRBJ1-3, with D possibly TRBD1 on 6 matching bases. This CDR3 contains 15 residues. V was trimmed by 0 bases and J by 4 bases, leaving 10 bases between them. The germline V gene encodes CDR1 LGHNA and CDR2 YSLEER. The CDR3 DNA sequence: TGCGCCAGCAGCCAAGACCACAGGGAAGGAAACACCATATATTTT. Its protein is CASSQDHREGNTIYF.

This clone showed up just a few times. This sequence joins TRBV5-4 and TRBJ2-4; TRBD2 matches 16 bases. Germline CDR1 and CDR2: SGHNT and YYREEE (reference sequence). After removal of 3 bases from V and 8 bases from J, the junction contained 5 bases not matched to a gene. The CDR3 has 16 amino acids. In nucleotides, the CDR3 is TGTGCCAGCAGCTCACCGGGACTAGCGGGAGGGGACATTCAGTACTTC. Translating gives CASSSPGLAGGDIQYF. Together with reference TRBV5-4 and TRBJ2-4, the CDR3 gives the full variable domain: ETGVTQSPTHLIKTRGQQVTLRCSSQSGHNTVSWYQQALGQGPQFIFQYYREEENGRGNFPPRFSGLQFPNYSSELNVNALELDDSALYLCASSSPGLAGGDIQYFGAGTRLSVL.

The chain combines TRBV11-1 with TRBJ2-3, with D tentatively TRBD2 (6 bases). Trimming left V 0 bases short and J 6 bases short, with 10 bases between. The CDR3 extends over 14 amino acids. CDR1 is SGHAT, CDR2 FQDESV, per germline (reference sequence). The CDR3 nucleotides read TGTGCCAGCAGCTTAGCGGGAGGACCCGATACGCAGTATTTT. Amino acids: CASSLAGGPDTQYF.

The rearrangement uses TRBV7-9 and TRBJ1-1, with D uncertain. CDR1 SEHNR and CDR2 FQNEAQ come from the germline V gene (reference sequence). The V end was cut by 3 bases, the J end by 5 bases, with 13 bases between. This CDR3 spans 14 amino acids. CDR3: CASSFLGAETEAFF. As DNA, the CDR3 is TGTGCCAGCAGCTTTCTGGGAGCGGAGACTGAAGCTTTCTTT. Combining the CDR3 with reference TRBV7-9 and TRBJ1-1 gives the whole variable domain DTGVSQNPRHKITKRGQNVTFRCDPISEHNRLYWYRQTLGQGPEFLTYFQNEAQLEKSRLLSDRFSAERPKGSFSTLEIQRTEQGDSAMYLCASSFLGAETEAFFGQGTRLTVV.

The table lists this clone with a few counts. The chain joins TRBV6-6 to TRBJ2-7, with TRBD1 matching 7 bases. This CDR3 comprises 12 residues. The ends lost 2 bases at V and 12 bases at J; junction bases unmatched: 7. CDR1 MNHNY and CDR2 SVGAGI come from the germline V gene (reference sequence). The CDR3 spells CASSYLGTVRYF. In nucleotides, the CDR3 is TGTGCCAGCAGTTACCTGGGGACAGTTAGGTACTTC.

The chain recombines TRBV5-4 with TRBJ2-3; D not certain. This CDR3 is 14 amino acids long. V lost 0 bases, J lost 1 base, and 6 bases lay in between. Germline V gene data show CDR1 as SGHNT and CDR2 as YYREEE (reference sequence). The CDR3 spells CASSLDQGTDTQYF. The CDR3 DNA is TGTGCCAGCAGCTTGGACCAGGGCACAGATACGCAGTATTTT.

V usage is TRBV10-2 and J usage is TRBJ2-1, with TRBD2 identical over 7 bases. V dropped 2 bases and J dropped 3; count of bases not matched to a gene: 7. The CDR3 is 16 residues long. Per the germline V gene, CDR1 is WSHSY and CDR2 is SAAADI. The DNA for the CDR3 is TGCGCCAGCAGTGAGGGGTCGGGCGGGAGCTACAATGAGCAGTTCTTC. This translates into CASSEGSGGSYNEQFF.

The gene calls are TRBV15 and TRBJ2-7, with TRBD2 matching 7 bases. Germline assignment: CDR1 LNHNV and CDR2 YYDKDF (reference sequence). The CDR3 covers 15 residues. After removal of 0 bases from V and 8 bases from J, the junction contained 10 bases not matched to a gene. The CDR3 DNA is TGTGCCACCAGCAGAGATGGAGCTAGCGGAACTCAGCAGTACTTC. Translated: CATSRDGASGTQQYF.

The chain has TRBV5-8 and TRBJ1-5; no clear D. The CDR3 length is 13 residues. The germline V gene has CDR1 SGHTS and CDR2 YDEGEE. Trimming removed 7 bases at V and 5 bases at J, with 13 bases between. The DNA for the CDR3 is TGTGCCAGCGCACATCGTGTCCATCAGCCCCAGCATTTT. It encodes CASAHRVHQPQHF. The full variable domain, with the rest looked up from reference TRBV5-8 and TRBJ1-5, is EAGVTQSPTHLIKTRGQQATLRCSPISGHTSVYWYQQALGLGLQFLLWYDEGEERNRGNFPPRFSGRQFPNYSSELNVNALELEDSALYLCASAHRVHQPQHFGDGTRLSIL.